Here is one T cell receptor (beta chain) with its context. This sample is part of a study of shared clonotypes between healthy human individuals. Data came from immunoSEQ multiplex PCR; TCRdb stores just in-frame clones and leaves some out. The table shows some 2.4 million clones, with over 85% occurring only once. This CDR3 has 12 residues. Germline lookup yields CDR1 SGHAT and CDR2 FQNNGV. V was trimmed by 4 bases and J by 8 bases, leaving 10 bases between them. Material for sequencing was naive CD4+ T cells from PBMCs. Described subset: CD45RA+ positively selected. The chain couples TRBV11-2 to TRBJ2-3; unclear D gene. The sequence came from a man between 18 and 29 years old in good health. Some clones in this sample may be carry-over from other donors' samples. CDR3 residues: CASSSSYGTQYF. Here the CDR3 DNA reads TGTGCCAGCAGCTCCAGCTATGGTACGCAGTATTTT. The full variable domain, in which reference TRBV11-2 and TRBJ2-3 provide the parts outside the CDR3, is EAGVAQSPRYKIIEKRQSVAFWCNPISGHATLYWYQQILGQGPKLLIQFQNNGVVDDSQLPKDRFSAERLKGVDSTLKIQPAKLEDSAVYLCASSSSYGTQYFGPGTRLTVL.